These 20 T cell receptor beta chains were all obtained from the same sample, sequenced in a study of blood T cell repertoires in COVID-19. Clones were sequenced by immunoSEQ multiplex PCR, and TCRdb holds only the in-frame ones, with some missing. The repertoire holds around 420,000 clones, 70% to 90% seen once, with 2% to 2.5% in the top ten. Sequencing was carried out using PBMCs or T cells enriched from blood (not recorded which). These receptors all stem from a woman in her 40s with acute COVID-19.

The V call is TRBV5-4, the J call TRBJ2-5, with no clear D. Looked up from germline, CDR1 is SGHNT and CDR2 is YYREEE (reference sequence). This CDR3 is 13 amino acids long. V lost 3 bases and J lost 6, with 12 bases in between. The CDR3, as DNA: TGTGCCAGCAGCTCATATAGTCAACAGACCCAGTACTTC. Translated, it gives CASSSYSQQTQYF.

For the CDR3, the DNA is TGTGCCAGCAGTGCTAGACTAGCTAGAGAGACCCAGTACTTC. Amino acids: CASSARLARETQYF. The chain links TRBV7-2 to TRBJ2-5, with TRBD2 matching over 7 bases. Per the germline V gene, CDR1 is SGHTA and CDR2 is FQGNSA. The CDR3 runs to 14 residues. V trimming: 6 bases; J trimming: 4 bases; junction bases outside the gene matches: 8.

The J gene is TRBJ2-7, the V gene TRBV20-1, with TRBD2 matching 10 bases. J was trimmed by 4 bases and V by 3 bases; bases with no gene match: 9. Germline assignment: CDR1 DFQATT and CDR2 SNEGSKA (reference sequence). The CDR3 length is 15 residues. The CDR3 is CSASPSGGAGYEQYF. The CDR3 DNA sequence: TGCAGTGCTAGTCCCAGCGGGGGGGCCGGGTACGAGCAGTACTTC.

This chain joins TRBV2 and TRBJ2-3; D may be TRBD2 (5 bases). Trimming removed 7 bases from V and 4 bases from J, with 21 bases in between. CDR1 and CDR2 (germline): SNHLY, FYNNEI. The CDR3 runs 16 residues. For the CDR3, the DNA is TGTGCCAGCACCTTAACCGGGAAGCACAAGTCAGATACGCAGTATTTT. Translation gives CASTLTGKHKSDTQYF.

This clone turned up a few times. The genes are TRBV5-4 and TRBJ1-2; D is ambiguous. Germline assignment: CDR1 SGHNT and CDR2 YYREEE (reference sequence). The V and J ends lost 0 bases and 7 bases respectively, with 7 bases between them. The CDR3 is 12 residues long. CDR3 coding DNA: TGTGCCAGCAGCTTGGGAACTGGTGGCTACACCTTC. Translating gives CASSLGTGGYTF.

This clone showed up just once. The CDR3 nucleotides are TGTGCCAGCAGCCCCATAGGGGGACGCGAAAAACTGTTTTTT. The encoded protein is CASSPIGGREKLFF. The chain employs TRBV3-1 (or the pseudogene TRBV3-2) and TRBJ1-4; TRBD1 is a possible D gene (6 bases). V was trimmed by 4 bases and J by 8 bases, leaving 14 bases between them. The CDR3 covers 14 residues. CDR1 is LGHDT and CDR2 is YNNKEL in the germline V gene (reference sequence).

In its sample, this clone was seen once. The CDR3 loop is CASSKAGPYEQYF. CDR3 bases: TGTGCCAGCAGCAAGGCGGGGCCCTACGAGCAGTACTTC. The chain employs TRBV21-1 and TRBJ2-7; no check of the table's D call, TRBD2, against the DNA was made. TRBV21-1 is marked as a pseudogene. This CDR3 has 13 amino acids.

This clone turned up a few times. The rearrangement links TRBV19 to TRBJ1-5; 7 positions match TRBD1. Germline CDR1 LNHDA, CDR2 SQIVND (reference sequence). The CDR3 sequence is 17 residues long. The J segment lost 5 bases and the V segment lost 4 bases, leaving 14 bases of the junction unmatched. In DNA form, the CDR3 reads TGTGCCAGTAGTACCCCCTACAGGGGTAGGGTGGATCAGCCCCAGCATTTT. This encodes CASSTPYRGRVDQPQHF.

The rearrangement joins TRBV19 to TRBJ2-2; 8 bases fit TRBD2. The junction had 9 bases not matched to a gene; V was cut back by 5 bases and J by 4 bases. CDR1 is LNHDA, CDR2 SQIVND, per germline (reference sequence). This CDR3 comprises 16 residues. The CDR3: CASSPRTGGATGELFF. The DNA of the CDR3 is TGTGCCAGTAGTCCACGGACCGGGGGGGCCACCGGGGAGCTGTTTTTT.

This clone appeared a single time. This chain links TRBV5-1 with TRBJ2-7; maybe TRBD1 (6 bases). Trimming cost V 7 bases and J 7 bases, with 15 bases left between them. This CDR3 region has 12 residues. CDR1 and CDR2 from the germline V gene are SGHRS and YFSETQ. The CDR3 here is CASGLNQGEQYF. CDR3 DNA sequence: TGCGCCAGCGGACTGAACCAGGGGGAGCAGTACTTC.

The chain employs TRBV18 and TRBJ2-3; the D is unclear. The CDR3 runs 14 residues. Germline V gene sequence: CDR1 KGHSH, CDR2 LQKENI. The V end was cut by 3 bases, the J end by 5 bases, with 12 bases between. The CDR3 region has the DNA TGTGCCAGCTCACCTACCGACTTGGGAGATACGCAGTATTTT. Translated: CASSPTDLGDTQYF.

Written as DNA, the CDR3 is TGTGCCAGCAGCTTGGCCATCGCAGATGAGCAGTTCTTC. This codes for CASSLAIADEQFF. This chain uses TRBV5-8 with TRBJ2-1; no definite D call. The germline V and J ends were trimmed by 0 bases and 8 bases, with 9 bases remaining between them. The CDR3 extends over 13 amino acids. CDR1 SGHTS and CDR2 YDEGEE come from the germline V gene. The whole variable domain, filled in from reference TRBV5-8 and TRBJ2-1, reads EAGVTQSPTHLIKTRGQQATLRCSPISGHTSVYWYQQALGLGLQFLLWYDEGEERNRGNFPPRFSGRQFPNYSSELNVNALELEDSALYLCASSLAIADEQFFGPGTRLTVL.

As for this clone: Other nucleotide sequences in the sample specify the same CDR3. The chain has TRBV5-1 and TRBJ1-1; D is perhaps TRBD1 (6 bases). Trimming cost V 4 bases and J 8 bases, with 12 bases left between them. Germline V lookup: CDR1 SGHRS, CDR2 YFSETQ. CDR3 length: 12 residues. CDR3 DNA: TGCGCCAGCAGCCTTTCCGGGACAGAAGCTTTCTTT. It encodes CASSLSGTEAFF.

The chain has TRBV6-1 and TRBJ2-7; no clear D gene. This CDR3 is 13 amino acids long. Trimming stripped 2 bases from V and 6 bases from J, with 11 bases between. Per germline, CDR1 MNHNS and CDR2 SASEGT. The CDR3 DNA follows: TGTGCCAGCAGTGAATTAGCCCCACGCGAGCAGTACTTC. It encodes CASSELAPREQYF.

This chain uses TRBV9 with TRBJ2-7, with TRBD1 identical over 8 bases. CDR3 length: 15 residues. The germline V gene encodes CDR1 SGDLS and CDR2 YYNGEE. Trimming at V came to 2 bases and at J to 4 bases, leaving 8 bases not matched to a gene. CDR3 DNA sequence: TGTGCCAGCAGCGTGGGGGCAGGGGGCGGATACGAGCAGTACTTC. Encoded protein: CASSVGAGGGYEQYF.

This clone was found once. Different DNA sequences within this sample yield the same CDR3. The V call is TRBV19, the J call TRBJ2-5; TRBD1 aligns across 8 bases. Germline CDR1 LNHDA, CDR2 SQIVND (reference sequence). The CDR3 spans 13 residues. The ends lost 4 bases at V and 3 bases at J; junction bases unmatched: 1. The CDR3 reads CASSTDREETQYF. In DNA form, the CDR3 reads TGTGCCAGTAGTACGGACAGGGAAGAGACCCAGTACTTC.

CDR3 sequence reads: CSVGAFYGYTF. The CDR3 nucleotides are TGCAGTGTTGGGGCCTTTTATGGCTACACCTTC. The chain has TRBV20-1 and TRBJ1-2; TRBD1 is a possible D gene (5 bases). Germline V gene data show CDR1 as DFQATT and CDR2 as SNEGSKA (reference sequence). The CDR3 sequence is 11 residues long. Trimming cost V 7 bases and J 5 bases, with 11 bases left between them.

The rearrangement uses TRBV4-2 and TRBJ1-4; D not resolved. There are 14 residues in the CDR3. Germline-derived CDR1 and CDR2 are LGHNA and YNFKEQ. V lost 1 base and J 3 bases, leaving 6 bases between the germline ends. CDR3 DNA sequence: TGTGCCAGCAGCCAAGGTCGGGCTAATGAAAAACTGTTTTTT. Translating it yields CASSQGRANEKLFF.

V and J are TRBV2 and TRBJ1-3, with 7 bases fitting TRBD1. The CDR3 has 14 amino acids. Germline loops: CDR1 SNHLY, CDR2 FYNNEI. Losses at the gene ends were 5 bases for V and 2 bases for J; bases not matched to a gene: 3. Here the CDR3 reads CASSQDRAGNTIYF. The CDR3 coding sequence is TGTGCCAGCAGTCAAGACAGGGCTGGAAACACCATATATTTT.

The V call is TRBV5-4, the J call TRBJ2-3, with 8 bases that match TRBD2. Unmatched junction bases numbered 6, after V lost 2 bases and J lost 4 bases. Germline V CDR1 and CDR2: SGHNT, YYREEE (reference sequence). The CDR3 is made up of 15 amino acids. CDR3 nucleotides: TGTGCCAGCAGCTTCCTACGGGGGGGAGCAGATACGCAGTATTTT. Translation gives CASSFLRGGADTQYF.